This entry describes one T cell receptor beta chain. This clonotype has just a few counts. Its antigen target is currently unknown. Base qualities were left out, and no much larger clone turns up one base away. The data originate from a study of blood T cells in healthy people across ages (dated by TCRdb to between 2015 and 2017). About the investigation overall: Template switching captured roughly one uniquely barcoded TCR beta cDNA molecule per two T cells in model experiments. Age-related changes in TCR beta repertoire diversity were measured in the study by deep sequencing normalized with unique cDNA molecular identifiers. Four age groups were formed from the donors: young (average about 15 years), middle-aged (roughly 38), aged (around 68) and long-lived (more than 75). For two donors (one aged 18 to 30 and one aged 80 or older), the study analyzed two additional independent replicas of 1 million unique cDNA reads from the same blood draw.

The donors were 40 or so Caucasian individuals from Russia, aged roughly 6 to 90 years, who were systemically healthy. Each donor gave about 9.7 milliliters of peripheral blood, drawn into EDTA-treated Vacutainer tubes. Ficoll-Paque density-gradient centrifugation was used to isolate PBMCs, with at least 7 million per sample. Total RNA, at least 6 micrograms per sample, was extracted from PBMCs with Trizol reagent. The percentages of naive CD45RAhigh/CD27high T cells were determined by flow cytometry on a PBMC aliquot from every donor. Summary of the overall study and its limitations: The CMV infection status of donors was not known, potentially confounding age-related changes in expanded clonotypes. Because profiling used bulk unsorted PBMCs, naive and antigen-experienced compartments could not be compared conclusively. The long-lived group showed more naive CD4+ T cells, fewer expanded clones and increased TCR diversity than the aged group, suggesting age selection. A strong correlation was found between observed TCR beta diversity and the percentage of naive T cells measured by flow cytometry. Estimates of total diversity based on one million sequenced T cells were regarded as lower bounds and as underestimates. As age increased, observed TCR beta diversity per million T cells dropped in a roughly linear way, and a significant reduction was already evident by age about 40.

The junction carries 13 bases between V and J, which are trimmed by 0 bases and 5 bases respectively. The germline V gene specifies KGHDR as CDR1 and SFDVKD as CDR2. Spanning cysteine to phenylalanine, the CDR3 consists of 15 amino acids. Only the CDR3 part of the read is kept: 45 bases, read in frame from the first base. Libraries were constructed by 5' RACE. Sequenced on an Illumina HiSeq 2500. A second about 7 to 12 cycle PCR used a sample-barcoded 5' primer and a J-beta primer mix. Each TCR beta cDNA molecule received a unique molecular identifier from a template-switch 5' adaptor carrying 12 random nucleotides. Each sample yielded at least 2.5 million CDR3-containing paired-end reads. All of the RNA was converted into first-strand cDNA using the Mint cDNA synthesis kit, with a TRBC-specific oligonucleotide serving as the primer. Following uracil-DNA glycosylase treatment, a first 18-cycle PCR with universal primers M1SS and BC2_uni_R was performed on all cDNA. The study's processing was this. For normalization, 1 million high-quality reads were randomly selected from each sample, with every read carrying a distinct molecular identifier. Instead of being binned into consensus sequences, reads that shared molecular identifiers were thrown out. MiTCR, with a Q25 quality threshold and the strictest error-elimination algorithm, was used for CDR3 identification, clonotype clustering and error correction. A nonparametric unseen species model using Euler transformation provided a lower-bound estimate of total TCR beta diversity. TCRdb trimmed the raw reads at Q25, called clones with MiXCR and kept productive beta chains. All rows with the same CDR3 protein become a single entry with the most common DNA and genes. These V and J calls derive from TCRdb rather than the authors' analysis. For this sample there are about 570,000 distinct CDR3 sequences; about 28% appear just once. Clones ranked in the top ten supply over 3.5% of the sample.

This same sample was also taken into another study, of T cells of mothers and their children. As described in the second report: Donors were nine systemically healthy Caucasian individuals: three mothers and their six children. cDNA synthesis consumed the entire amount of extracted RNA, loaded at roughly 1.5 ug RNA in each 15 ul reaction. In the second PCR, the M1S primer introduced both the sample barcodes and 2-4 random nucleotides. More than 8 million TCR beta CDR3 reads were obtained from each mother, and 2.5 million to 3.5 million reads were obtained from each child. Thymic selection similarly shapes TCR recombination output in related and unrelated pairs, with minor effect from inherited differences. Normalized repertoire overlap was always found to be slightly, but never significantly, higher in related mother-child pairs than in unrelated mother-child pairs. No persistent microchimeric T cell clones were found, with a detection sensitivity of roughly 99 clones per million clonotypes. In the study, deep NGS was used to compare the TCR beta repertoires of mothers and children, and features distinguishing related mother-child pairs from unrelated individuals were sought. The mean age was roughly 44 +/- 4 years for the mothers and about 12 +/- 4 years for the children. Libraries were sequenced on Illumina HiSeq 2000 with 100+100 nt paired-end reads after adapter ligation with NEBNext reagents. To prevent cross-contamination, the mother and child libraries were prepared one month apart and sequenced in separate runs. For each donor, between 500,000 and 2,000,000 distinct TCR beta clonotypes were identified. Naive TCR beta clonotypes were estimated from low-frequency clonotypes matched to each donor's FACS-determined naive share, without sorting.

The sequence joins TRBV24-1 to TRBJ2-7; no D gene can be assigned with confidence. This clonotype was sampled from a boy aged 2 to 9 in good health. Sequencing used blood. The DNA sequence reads TGTGCCACCAGTGATTTGCCGCAGTTTGTGGACGAGCAGTACTTC. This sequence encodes CATSDLPQFVDEQYF.